This TCR beta chain is drawn from a study of post-analysis software for immune sequencing data. Carried by the TCR beta cDNA libraries were unique molecular identifiers. Out of 1 to 10 million T cells, hundreds of thousands of cDNA molecules were generated. TCRdb ran MiXCR on the PCR reads and lists one entry per CDR3 protein. The table shows over 700,000 distinct CDR3 sequences, with just under 30% occurring only once. A word on this clonotype: Its antigen is not identified.

Broader study findings: TRBV5-6, TRBV5-1 and TRBV20-1 belonged to a set of about five TRBV segments that were more frequent in patients than controls. Among multiple sclerosis patients, normalized Chao1 diversity was significantly below that of controls. Strong co-clustering by F measure linked samples that shared a preparation batch.

The V gene's germline CDR1 is KGHDR and CDR2 SFDVKD. Trimming at V came to 3 bases and at J to 3 bases, leaving 5 bases not matched to a gene. The length of the CDR3 is 15 residues. This clonotype was obtained from a girl aged 10-17 years with multiple sclerosis. Sequenced: blood. The J gene is TRBJ2-3, the V gene TRBV24-1; 7 bases are a match to TRBD2. This CDR3 reads CATSDAGVGTDTQYF. The CDR3 nucleotides are TGTGCCACCAGTGATGCGGGGGTTGGGACAGATACGCAGTATTTT.